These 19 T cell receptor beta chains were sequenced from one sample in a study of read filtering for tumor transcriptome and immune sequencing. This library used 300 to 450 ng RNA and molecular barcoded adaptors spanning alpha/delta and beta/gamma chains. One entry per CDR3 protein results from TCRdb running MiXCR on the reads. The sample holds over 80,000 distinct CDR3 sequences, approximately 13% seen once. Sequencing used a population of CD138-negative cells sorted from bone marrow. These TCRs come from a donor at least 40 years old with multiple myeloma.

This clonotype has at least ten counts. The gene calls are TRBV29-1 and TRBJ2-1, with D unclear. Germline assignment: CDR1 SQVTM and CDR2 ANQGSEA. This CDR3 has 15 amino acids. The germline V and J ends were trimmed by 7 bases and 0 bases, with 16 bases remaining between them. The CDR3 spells CSAQETSSSYNEQFF. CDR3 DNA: TGCAGCGCTCAAGAGACATCGAGCTCCTACAATGAGCAGTTCTTC.

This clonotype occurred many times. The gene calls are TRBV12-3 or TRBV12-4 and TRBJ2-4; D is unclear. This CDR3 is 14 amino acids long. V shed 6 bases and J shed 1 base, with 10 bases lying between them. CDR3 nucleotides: TGTGCCAGCAGGGACGGAGACGCCAAAAACATTCAGTACTTC. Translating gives CASRDGDAKNIQYF.

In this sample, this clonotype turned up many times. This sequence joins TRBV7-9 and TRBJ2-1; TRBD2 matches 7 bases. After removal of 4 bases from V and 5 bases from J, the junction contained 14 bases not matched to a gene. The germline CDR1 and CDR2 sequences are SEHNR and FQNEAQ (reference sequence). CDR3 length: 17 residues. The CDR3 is CASSWGGRANQHNEQFF. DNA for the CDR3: TGTGCCAGCAGCTGGGGGGGACGTGCCAACCAACACAATGAGCAGTTCTTC.

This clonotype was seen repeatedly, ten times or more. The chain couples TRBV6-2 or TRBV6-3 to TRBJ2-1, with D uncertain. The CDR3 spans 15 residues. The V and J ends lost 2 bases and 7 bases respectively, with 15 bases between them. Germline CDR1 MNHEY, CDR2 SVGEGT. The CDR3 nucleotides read TGTGCCAGCAGTTACCGTCTTCCCAGGCAGAATGAGCAGTTCTTC. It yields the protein CASSYRLPRQNEQFF.

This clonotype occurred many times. The CDR3 loop reads CASRTGLAGSYEQYF. The CDR3 DNA sequence: TGTGCCAGCAGAACCGGACTAGCCGGCTCCTACGAGCAGTACTTC. The chain has TRBV6-2 or TRBV6-3 and TRBJ2-7, with TRBD2 matching 8 bases. This CDR3 contains 15 residues. Germline V CDR1 and CDR2: MNHEY, SVGEGT. Unmatched junction bases numbered 7, after V lost 6 bases and J lost 0 bases.

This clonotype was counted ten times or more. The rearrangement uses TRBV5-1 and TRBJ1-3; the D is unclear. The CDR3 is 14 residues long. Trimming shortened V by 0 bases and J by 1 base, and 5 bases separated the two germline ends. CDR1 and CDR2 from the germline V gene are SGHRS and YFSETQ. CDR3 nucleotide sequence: TGCGCCAGCAGCTTGGGGAATTCTGGAAACACCATATATTTT. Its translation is CASSLGNSGNTIYF.

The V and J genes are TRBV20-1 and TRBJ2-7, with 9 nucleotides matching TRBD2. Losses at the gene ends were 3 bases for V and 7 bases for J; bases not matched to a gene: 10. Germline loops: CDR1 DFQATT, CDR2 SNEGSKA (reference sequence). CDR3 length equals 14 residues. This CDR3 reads CSARGAGGPTEQYF. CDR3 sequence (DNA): TGCAGTGCTAGGGGGGCGGGAGGGCCCACGGAGCAGTACTTC.

CDR3 protein: CASSLSGTSEETQYF. In DNA, the CDR3 is TGCGCCAGCAGCTTGTCCGGGACTAGTGAGGAGACCCAGTACTTC. The chain carries TRBV5-1 and TRBJ2-5; TRBD2 aligns across 8 bases. The CDR3 is 15 amino acids. CDR1 and CDR2 from the germline V gene are SGHRS and YFSETQ. V lost 1 base, J lost 5 bases, and 7 bases stayed unmatched.

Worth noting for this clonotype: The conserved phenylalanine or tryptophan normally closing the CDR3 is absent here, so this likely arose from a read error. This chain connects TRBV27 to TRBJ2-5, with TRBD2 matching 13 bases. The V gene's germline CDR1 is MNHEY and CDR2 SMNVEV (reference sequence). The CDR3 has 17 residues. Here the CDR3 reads CASSLSGLAGDGETQYL. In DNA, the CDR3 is TGTGCCAGCAGCTTATCCGGACTAGCGGGAGATGGAGAGACCCAGTACCTC.

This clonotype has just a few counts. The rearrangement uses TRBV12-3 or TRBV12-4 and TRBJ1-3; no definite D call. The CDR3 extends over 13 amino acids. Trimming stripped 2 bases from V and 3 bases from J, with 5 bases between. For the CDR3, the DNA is TGTGCCAGCAGTTTAAACGGTGGAAACACCATATATTTT. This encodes CASSLNGGNTIYF.

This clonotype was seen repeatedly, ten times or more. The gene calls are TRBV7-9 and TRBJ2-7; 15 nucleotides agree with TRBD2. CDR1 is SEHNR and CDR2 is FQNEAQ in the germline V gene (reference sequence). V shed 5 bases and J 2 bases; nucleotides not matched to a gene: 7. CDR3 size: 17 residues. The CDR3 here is CASSPGLAGGPTYEQYF. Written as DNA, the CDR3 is TGTGCCAGCAGCCCGGGACTAGCGGGAGGCCCAACCTACGAGCAGTACTTC.

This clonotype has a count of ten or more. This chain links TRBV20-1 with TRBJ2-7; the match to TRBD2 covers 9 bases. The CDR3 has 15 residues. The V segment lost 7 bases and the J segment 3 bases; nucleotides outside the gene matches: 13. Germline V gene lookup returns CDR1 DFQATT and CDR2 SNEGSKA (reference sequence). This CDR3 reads CSVAGGPSGSYEQYF. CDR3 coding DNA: TGCAGTGTGGCGGGAGGGCCCTCGGGTAGCTACGAGCAGTACTTC.

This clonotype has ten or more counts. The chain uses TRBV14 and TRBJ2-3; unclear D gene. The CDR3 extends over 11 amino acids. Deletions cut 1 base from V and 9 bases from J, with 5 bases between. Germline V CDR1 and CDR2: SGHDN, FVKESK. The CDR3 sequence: CASSQARTQYF. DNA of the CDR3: TGTGCCAGCAGCCAAGCCAGGACGCAGTATTTT.

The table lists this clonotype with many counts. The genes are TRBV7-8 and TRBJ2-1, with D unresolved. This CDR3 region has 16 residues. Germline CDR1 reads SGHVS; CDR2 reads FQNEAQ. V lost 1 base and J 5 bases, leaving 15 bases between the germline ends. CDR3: CASSLGRLVANNEQFF. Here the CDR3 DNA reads TGTGCCAGCAGCTTAGGCCGCCTGGTCGCGAACAATGAGCAGTTCTTC.

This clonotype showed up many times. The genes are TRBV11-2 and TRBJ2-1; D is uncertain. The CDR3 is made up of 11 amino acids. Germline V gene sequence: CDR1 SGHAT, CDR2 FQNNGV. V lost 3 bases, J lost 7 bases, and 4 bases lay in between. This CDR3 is CASSFWNEQFF. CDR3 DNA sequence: TGTGCCAGCAGCTTCTGGAATGAGCAGTTCTTC.

CDR3 nucleotide sequence: TGTGCCAGCAGTCCCACCATATGGGACTTTCACAATGAGCAGTTCTTC. Encoded protein: CASSPTIWDFHNEQFF. The rearrangement links TRBV27 to TRBJ2-1; TRBD2 might be the D (6 bases). CDR3 length equals 16 residues. Per the germline V gene, CDR1 is MNHEY and CDR2 is SMNVEV (reference sequence). V dropped 5 bases and J dropped 5 bases, with 19 bases sitting between them.

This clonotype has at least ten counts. The CDR3 here is CALDTITGELFF. For the CDR3, the DNA is TGTGCCTTGGACACCATCACCGGGGAGCTGTTTTTT. The V and J genes are TRBV30 and TRBJ2-2, with TRBD1 as a possible D gene (5 bases). CDR3 length: 12 residues. V gave up 7 bases and J gave up 4 bases, with 10 bases separating them. Germline lookup yields CDR1 GTSNPN and CDR2 SVGIG (reference sequence).

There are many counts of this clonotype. In DNA form, the CDR3 reads TGCGCCAGCAGCTTCACGTTGACCTACGAGCAGTACTTC. Protein product: CASSFTLTYEQYF. The V call is TRBV5-1, the J call TRBJ2-7; D is unresolved. The CDR3 is 13 residues long. V was trimmed by 2 bases and J by 2 bases, leaving 8 bases between them. Germline loops: CDR1 SGHRS, CDR2 YFSETQ.

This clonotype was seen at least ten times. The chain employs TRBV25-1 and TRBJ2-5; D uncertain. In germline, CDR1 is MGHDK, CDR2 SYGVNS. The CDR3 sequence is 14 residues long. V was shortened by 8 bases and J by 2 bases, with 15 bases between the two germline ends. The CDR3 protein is CASLDRAGQETQYF. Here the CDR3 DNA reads TGTGCCAGCCTCGACCGGGCAGGTCAAGAGACCCAGTACTTC.